This is a list of T cell receptor beta chains from one sample in a study of shared clonotypes between healthy human individuals. The protocol was immunoSEQ multiplex PCR, while the TCRdb copy is restricted to in-frame clones and leaves out a portion. The sample has about 750,000 clones, about 91% seen once; the top ten hold 24%. Sequenced sample: naive CD8+ T cells sorted from blood. The receptors originated from a man aged 25 to 40 in good health. CDR3s include the opening cysteine and the closing phenylalanine or tryptophan. D genes are given only for firm matches. Clone size is given for some rows only: seen once, a few or many times, or a class if the clone is expanded.

J gene: TRBJ1-2; clone size: few; D gene: TRBD1; V gene: TRBV6-5; CDR3 protein: CASSYRDRNSYGYTF; CDR3 DNA: TGTGCCAGCAGTTACCGGGACAGAAATTCCTATGGCTACACCTTC
J gene: TRBJ2-4; clone size: once; D gene: -; V gene: TRBV30; CDR3 protein: CAWSDVVWDIQYF; CDR3 DNA: TGTGCCTGGTCGGACGTGGTTTGGGACATTCAGTACTTC
J gene: TRBJ2-3; clone size: -; D gene: -; V gene: TRBV5-1; CDR3 protein: CASSLGERSTDTQYF; CDR3 DNA: TGCGCCAGCAGCTTGGGGGAGCGGTCCACAGATACGCAGTATTTT
J gene: TRBJ2-7; clone size: -; D gene: -; V gene: TRBV9; CDR3 protein: CASSVDGSGTYEQYF; CDR3 DNA: TGTGCCAGCAGCGTAGATGGTAGCGGAACCTACGAGCAGTACTTC
J gene: TRBJ2-7; clone size: -; D gene: TRBD2; V gene: TRBV7-8; CDR3 protein: CASIILSGGYEQYF; CDR3 DNA: TGTGCCAGCATTATCCTTTCGGGGGGTTACGAGCAGTACTTC
J gene: TRBJ2-3; clone size: once; D gene: -; V gene: TRBV7-9; CDR3 protein: CASSPVSGSTDTQYF; CDR3 DNA: TGTGCCAGCAGCCCCGTTTCCGGCAGCACAGATACGCAGTATTTT
J gene: TRBJ2-1; clone size: -; D gene: -; V gene: TRBV6-4; CDR3 protein: CASSDSSRGYNNEQFF; CDR3 DNA: TGTGCCAGCAGTGACTCGAGTAGGGGATACAACAATGAGCAGTTCTTC
J gene: TRBJ1-3; clone size: once; D gene: -; V gene: TRBV9; CDR3 protein: CASSVYSGNTIYF; CDR3 DNA: TGTGCCAGCAGCGTATACTCTGGAAACACCATATATTTT
J gene: TRBJ2-2; clone size: -; D gene: -; V gene: TRBV5-4; CDR3 protein: CASSRYQVSSRVTGELFF; CDR3 DNA: TGTGCCAGCAGCCGTTACCAAGTATCGTCGCGGGTCACCGGGGAGCTGTTTTTT
J gene: TRBJ2-2; clone size: -; D gene: -; V gene: TRBV19; CDR3 protein: CASSPGQGGTGELFF; CDR3 DNA: TGTGCCAGTAGTCCAGGACAGGGAGGGACCGGGGAGCTGTTTTTT